Sequencing of this T cell receptor (beta chain) was carried out in a study of T cells in Graves' hyperthyroidism and ophthalmopathy. This CDR3 is built from 11 residues. Trimming left V 4 bases short and J 3 bases short, with 3 bases between. Per the germline V gene, CDR1 is SNHLY and CDR2 is FYNNEI. Amplification targeted TCR beta CDR3 regions from RNA transcripts. First-round RT-PCR of the TCR CDR3 relied on the HTBI primer set. Each CDR3 protein gets one entry after TCRdb re-called the multiplex PCR reads with MiXCR. Here the sample spans about 840,000 distinct CDR3 sequences, 35% to 40% being singletons. Patients aged 18 to 65 had newly diagnosed hyperthyroidism that had lasted under 2 months. Patients were excluded because of uncontrolled infection, other autoimmune disease, pregnancy or lactation. Thyroid ultrasound, orbital computed tomography, clinical symptoms, and serum thyroxine and TRAb underpinned diagnoses.

This clonotype came up many times. The sequencing sample was made of blood. This receptor was obtained from a man aged 18 to 29 with Graves' hyperthyroidism. The V call is TRBV2, the J call TRBJ2-5; D uncertain. In DNA form, the CDR3 reads TGTGCCAGCAGTGCAGAAGAGACCCAGTACTTC. Amino acids: CASSAEETQYF.